A selection of T cell receptor beta chains follows, all from one sample in a study of blood T cell repertoires in COVID-19. Here immunoSEQ multiplex PCR was the method, and the copy in TCRdb shows in-frame clones only, minus some. The repertoire includes almost 80,000 clones, 90% of them detected once, and 0.75% to 0.8% sits in the top ten. Sequencing was carried out using peripheral blood. These receptors were taken from a woman at least 80 years old with acute or convalescent COVID-19. Both conserved end residues are part of each CDR3. Fields, in order: clone size, V gene, CDR3 length, J gene, D gene, CDR3 protein, CDR3 DNA. A D gene is named only where the DNA matches it firmly. A row's size may be missing; if present it is once, few, many or a size class.

once,TRBV15,12,TRBJ1-2,NA,CATSRFNNGYTF,TGTGCCACCAGCAGATTTAATAATGGCTACACCTTC
NA,TRBV3-1/TRBV3-2,13,TRBJ1-3,NA,CASSQTGGNTIYF,TGTGCCAGCAGCCAAACCGGGGGAAACACCATATATTTT
NA,TRBV11-2,15,TRBJ1-5,NA,CASSLGGTVNQPQHF,TGTGCCAGCAGCTTGGGGGGGACGGTAAATCAGCCCCAGCATTTT
NA,TRBV29-1,12,TRBJ2-7,NA,CSVTKSSYEQYF,TGCAGCGTCACGAAGAGCTCCTACGAGCAGTACTTC
few,TRBV5-1,14,TRBJ1-4,NA,CASSSEGVGEKLFF,TGCGCCAGCAGCTCAGAGGGGGTAGGGGAAAAACTGTTTTTT
NA,TRBV19,15,TRBJ2-7,TRBD2,CASSMFAGGLYEQYF,TGTGCCAGTAGTATGTTTGCGGGAGGGCTCTACGAGCAGTACTTC
few,TRBV6-1,13,TRBJ1-6,NA,CASSEQGNSPLHF,TGTGCCAGCAGTGAACAGGGGAATTCACCCCTCCACTTT
once,TRBV27,14,TRBJ2-7,TRBD2,CASKNSGRVYEQYF,TGTGCCAGCAAGAATAGCGGGAGAGTTTACGAGCAGTACTTC
NA,TRBV5-1,14,TRBJ2-2,NA,CASSLDPVTGELFF,TGCGCCAGCAGCTTGGACCCGGTCACCGGGGAGCTGTTTTTT
NA,TRBV9,13,TRBJ1-4,NA,CASSGENNEKLFF,TGTGCCAGCAGTGGGGAGAACAATGAAAAACTGTTTTTT
NA,TRBV5-5,14,TRBJ2-5,NA,CASSSGQLQETQYF,TGTGCCAGCAGCTCCGGACAACTCCAAGAGACCCAGTACTTC
NA,TRBV19,15,TRBJ1-3,TRBD1,CASTEWTGSGNTIYF,TGTGCCAGTACCGAATGGACAGGCTCTGGAAACACCATATATTTT
NA,TRBV7-2,15,TRBJ2-7,TRBD1,CASSLSGTVPYEQYF,TGTGCCAGCAGCTTATCCGGGACAGTTCCATACGAGCAGTACTTC
NA,TRBV2,12,TRBJ2-2,NA,CASSLQVLELFF,TGTGCCAGCAGTCTACAGGTGCTGGAGCTGTTTTTT
NA,TRBV3-1/TRBV3-2,15,TRBJ2-2,NA,CASSPPSGYTGELFF,TGTGCCAGCAGCCCCCCTTCGGGGTACACCGGGGAGCTGTTTTTT
once,TRBV11-2,15,TRBJ2-1,TRBD2,CASSLLAGERNEQFF,TGTGCCAGCAGCTTATTGGCGGGGGAGAGGAATGAGCAGTTCTTC
NA,TRBV5-1,14,TRBJ2-7,TRBD2,CASRGLAGGREQYF,TGCGCCAGCAGAGGACTAGCGGGGGGGCGCGAGCAGTACTTC
NA,TRBV19,16,TRBJ1-5,TRBD1,CATQGLSRGNNQPQHF,TGTGCCACCCAGGGTTTAAGCAGGGGGAACAATCAGCCCCAGCATTTT
NA,TRBV18,13,TRBJ1-5,NA,CASGGQANQPQHF,TGTGCCAGCGGGGGACAAGCAAATCAGCCCCAGCATTTT
once,TRBV7-2,17,TRBJ2-3,TRBD2,CASSLGGTSGGADTQYF,TGTGCCAGCAGCTTAGGCGGGACTAGCGGGGGGGCGGATACGCAGTATTTT
NA,TRBV3-1/TRBV3-2,16,TRBJ2-5,NA,CASSPMVTAYQETQYF,TGTGCCAGCAGCCCCATGGTTACAGCTTACCAAGAGACCCAGTACTTC
NA,TRBV6-5,12,TRBJ2-5,NA,CASSYPGETQYF,TGTGCCAGCAGTTACCCGGGAGAGACCCAGTACTTC
NA,TRBV19,12,TRBJ1-1,NA,CASDEANTEAFF,TGTGCCAGCGACGAGGCGAACACTGAAGCTTTCTTT
few,TRBV28,15,TRBJ2-5,TRBD2,CASSFLAGGAETQYF,TGTGCCAGCAGTTTCCTAGCGGGCGGGGCGGAGACCCAGTACTTC
NA,TRBV4-1,17,TRBJ1-6,TRBD1,CASSRFPGQGMSSPLHF,TGCGCCAGCAGCCGCTTTCCCGGACAGGGCATGAGCTCACCCCTCCACTTT
NA,TRBV28,15,TRBJ1-1,NA,CASSPPGPKNTEAFF,TGTGCCAGCAGTCCGCCAGGTCCAAAGAACACTGAAGCTTTCTTT
NA,TRBV6-1,14,TRBJ1-3,NA,CASSEVSGRDTIYF,TGTGCCAGCAGTGAAGTGTCTGGTCGAGACACCATATATTTT
NA,TRBV9,15,TRBJ2-3,TRBD2,CASSSGGARADTQYF,TGTGCCAGCAGCAGCGGGGGGGCCCGGGCAGATACGCAGTATTTT
once,TRBV10-2,14,TRBJ1-2,TRBD1,CASTLGQGNYGYTF,TGCGCCAGCACCCTAGGACAGGGGAACTATGGCTACACCTTC
NA,TRBV6-1,16,TRBJ1-5,TRBD1,CASSVHRGDGNQPQHF,TGTGCCAGCAGTGTACACAGGGGAGATGGCAATCAGCCCCAGCATTTT
NA,TRBV19,15,TRBJ1-2,TRBD1,CASSIISAGGYGYTF,TGTGCCAGTAGTATAATCTCCGCAGGGGGCTATGGCTACACCTTC
NA,TRBV7-2,13,TRBJ2-1,TRBD2,CATAGGPYNEQFF,TGTGCCACCGCGGGGGGGCCTTACAATGAGCAGTTCTTC
NA,TRBV5-1,17,TRBJ1-3,TRBD1,CASSQYGTAFSGNTIYF,TGCGCCAGCAGCCAGTACGGGACAGCTTTCTCTGGAAACACCATATATTTT
NA,TRBV10-3,15,TRBJ1-5,TRBD1,CAISKQGQGSQPQHF,TGTGCCATCAGCAAGCAGGGACAGGGATCACAGCCCCAGCATTTT
NA,TRBV5-1,15,TRBJ1-2,TRBD1,CASSPWDSYNYGYTF,TGCGCCAGCAGCCCATGGGACAGTTACAACTATGGCTACACCTTC
few,TRBV2,13,TRBJ1-1,NA,CASNGRENTEAFF,TGTGCCAGCAACGGACGGGAGAACACTGAAGCTTTCTTT
NA,TRBV12-5,12,TRBJ1-2,NA,CASAPGVGGYTF,TGTGCTAGTGCCCCCGGGGTGGGTGGCTACACCTTC
NA,TRBV4-2,14,TRBJ2-5,NA,CASSQGGTQETQYF,TGTGCCAGCAGCCAAGGAGGGACTCAAGAGACCCAGTACTTC
NA,TRBV11-2,14,TRBJ2-7,TRBD2,CASRKGLAGGEQYF,TGTGCCAGCAGGAAAGGACTAGCGGGGGGGGAGCAGTACTTC
NA,TRBV19,15,TRBJ1-5,TRBD1,CASSIGRDRALGQHF,TGTGCCAGTAGTATAGGCCGGGACAGGGCTTTAGGCCAGCATTTT
NA,TRBV3-1/TRBV3-2,15,TRBJ1-6,NA,CASSQVGAGSSPLHF,TGTGCCAGCAGCCAAGTGGGGGCAGGTAGTTCACCCCTCCACTTT
once,TRBV9,16,TRBJ2-3,NA,CASSLGLAVLTDTQYF,TGTGCCAGCAGCCTTGGACTCGCTGTGTTAACGGATACGCAGTATTTT
NA,TRBV7-6,15,TRBJ2-7,NA,CASSTDTTSLYEQYF,TGTGCCAGCAGCACCGACACGACCTCCCTGTACGAGCAGTACTTC
NA,TRBV5-8,13,TRBJ1-2,NA,CASSLVAGVGYTF,TGTGCCAGCAGCTTGGTCGCGGGGGTCGGCTACACCTTC
once,TRBV6-5,15,TRBJ2-2,NA,CASSRTGQNTGELFF,TGTGCCAGCAGTAGAACGGGACAGAACACCGGGGAGCTGTTTTTT